These T cell receptor beta chains were read from a single sample in a study of T cell responses to AZD1222 COVID-19 vaccine. Here immunoSEQ multiplex PCR was the method, and the copy in TCRdb shows in-frame clones only, minus some. This repertoire shows 70,000 to 75,000 clones, about 85% found once; its top ten account for 1.3%. Sequenced here: peripheral blood, sampled 28 days after the second AZD1222 dose. Receptors originate from an adult who received the AZD1222 COVID-19 vaccine. CDR3s include the opening cysteine and the closing phenylalanine or tryptophan. D genes are given only for firm matches. For some rows the clone size is stated as once, few or many, or as a class when expanded; others skip it.

TRBV19	TRBJ2-7	TRBD1	13	-	CASSTDRAYEQYF	TGTGCCAGTAGTACCGACAGGGCCTACGAGCAGTACTTC
TRBV29-1	TRBJ2-1	TRBD2	13	-	CSFTRLAGEEQFF	TGCAGCTTTACAAGACTAGCGGGAGAAGAGCAGTTCTTC
TRBV7-2	TRBJ1-1	TRBD1	16	-	CASTQGSGTGRSEAFF	TGTGCCAGCACCCAGGGTTCCGGGACAGGGAGGTCTGAAGCTTTCTTT
TRBV5-1	TRBJ2-5	TRBD2	15	-	CASSLGGGAPETQYF	TGCGCCAGCAGTTTGGGCGGGGGGGCTCCGGAGACCCAGTACTTC
TRBV4-3	TRBJ1-6	-	14	once	CASSPSLGVSPLHF	TGCGCCAGCAGCCCCTCCCTGGGGGTATCACCCCTCCACTTT
TRBV6-4	TRBJ2-3	-	15	-	CASSDSPGELDTQYF	TGTGCCAGCAGTGACAGCCCCGGGGAGTTAGATACGCAGTATTTT
TRBV9	TRBJ2-2	-	18	-	CASSVGDGIARSTGELFF	TGTGCCAGCAGCGTCGGGGACGGTATAGCGCGGAGCACCGGGGAGCTGTTTTTT
TRBV6-2/TRBV6-3	TRBJ2-5	-	14	-	CASSPGGQQETQYF	TGTGCCAGCAGTCCGGGTGGCCAGCAAGAGACCCAGTACTTC
TRBV19	TRBJ2-1	-	14	-	CASSISGLYNEQFF	TGTGCCAGTAGTATCTCGGGTCTGTACAATGAGCAGTTCTTC
TRBV6-5	TRBJ1-2	-	15	-	CASSYSSTDQEGYTF	TGTGCCAGCAGTTACTCCTCCACGGATCAGGAAGGCTACACCTTC
TRBV19	TRBJ2-7	-	18	-	CASSTQGGVPPYTYEQYF	TGTGCCAGTAGTACCCAGGGGGGGGTTCCCCCTTACACCTACGAGCAGTACTTC
TRBV5-1	TRBJ2-7	-	11	-	CASSLGHEQYF	TGCGCCAGCAGCTTGGGCCACGAGCAGTACTTC
TRBV10-3	TRBJ1-1	-	13	-	CAISDRDDGVAFF	TGTGCCATCAGTGACCGGGACGACGGTGTAGCTTTCTTT
TRBV7-9	TRBJ1-6	TRBD1	15	-	CASSPDRAFNSPLHF	TGTGCCAGCAGCCCCGACAGGGCCTTTAATTCACCCCTCCACTTT
TRBV6-5	TRBJ2-7	-	13	-	CASMGGGSYEQYF	TGTGCCAGCATGGGGGGCGGGTCCTACGAGCAGTACTTC